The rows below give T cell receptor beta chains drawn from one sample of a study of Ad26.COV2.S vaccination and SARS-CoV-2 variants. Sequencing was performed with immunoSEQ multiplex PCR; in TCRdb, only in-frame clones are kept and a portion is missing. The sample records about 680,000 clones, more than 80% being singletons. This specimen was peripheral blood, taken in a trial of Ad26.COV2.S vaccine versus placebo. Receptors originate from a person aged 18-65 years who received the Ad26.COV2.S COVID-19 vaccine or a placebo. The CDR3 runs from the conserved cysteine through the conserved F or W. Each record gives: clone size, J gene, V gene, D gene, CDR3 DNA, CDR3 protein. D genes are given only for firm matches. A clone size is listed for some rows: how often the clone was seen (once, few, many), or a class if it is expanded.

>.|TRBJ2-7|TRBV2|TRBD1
TGTGCCAGCAGTGAACAGGGGGCAACCTACGAGCAGTACTTC
CASSEQGATYEQYF
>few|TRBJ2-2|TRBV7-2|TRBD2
TGTGCCAGCAGCCAGGGGACTAGCGGGCGGGAGCTGTTTTTT
CASSQGTSGRELFF
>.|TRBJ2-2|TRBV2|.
TGTGCCAGCAGTCCTACCCCGGGGGCCCGAACCGGGGAGCTGTTTTTT
CASSPTPGARTGELFF
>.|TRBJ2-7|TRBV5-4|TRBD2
TGTGCCAGCAGCTCCACCGGGACTAGCGGGGGGTTTTACGAGCAGTACTTC
CASSSTGTSGGFYEQYF
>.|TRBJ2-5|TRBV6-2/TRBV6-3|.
TGTGCCAGCAGCCCCCTTGGGGGGCACGGAGAGACCCAGTACTTC
CASSPLGGHGETQYF
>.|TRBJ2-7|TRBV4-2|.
TGTGCCAGCAGCCAAGGTCCAGCGGCCTACGAGCAGTACTTC
CASSQGPAAYEQYF
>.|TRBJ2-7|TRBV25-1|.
TGTGCCAGCGGGCGGTACGAGCAGTACTTC
CASGRYEQYF
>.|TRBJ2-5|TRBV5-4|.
TGTGCCAGCAGCCGTATAGGAGGAGAGACCCAGTACTTC
CASSRIGGETQYF
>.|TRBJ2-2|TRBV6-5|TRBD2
TGTGCCAGCAGTTACAGGACTAGCTCCGGGGAGCTGTTTTTT
CASSYRTSSGELFF
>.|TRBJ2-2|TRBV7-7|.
TGTGCCAGCAGCTTAGACTGGGCCGGGGAGCTGTTTTTT
CASSLDWAGELFF
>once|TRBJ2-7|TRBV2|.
TGTGCCAGCAGACTAAGGCGGGAGCAGTACTTC
CASRLRREQYF
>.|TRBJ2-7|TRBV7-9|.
TGTGCCAGCAGCTTAGACATGTTCTCCTACGAGCAGTACTTC
CASSLDMFSYEQYF
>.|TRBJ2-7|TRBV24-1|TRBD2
TGTGCCACCAGTGGGGGGGGTAGCTCCTACGAGCAGTACTTC
CATSGGGSSYEQYF
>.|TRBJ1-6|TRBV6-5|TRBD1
TGTGCCAGCAGTAGACAGGGGCATAATTCACCCCTCCACTTT
CASSRQGHNSPLHF
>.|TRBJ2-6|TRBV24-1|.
TGTGCCACCAGTGATTCCGGCCTTCCGGGGGCCAACGTCCTGACTTTC
CATSDSGLPGANVLTF
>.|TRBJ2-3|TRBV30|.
TGTGCCTGGGGGCCCCGGGGACCAACTAGCACAGATACGCAGTATTTT
CAWGPRGPTSTDTQYF
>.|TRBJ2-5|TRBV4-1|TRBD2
TGCGCCAGCAGCCAGCGACTAGCGGGGACGACCTCCCAAGAGACCCAGTACTTC
CASSQRLAGTTSQETQYF
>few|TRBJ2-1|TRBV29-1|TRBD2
TGCAGCGTCCGCGACTCGGGACTAGGAAATGAGCAGTTCTTC
CSVRDSGLGNEQFF
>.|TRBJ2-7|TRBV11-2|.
TGTGCCAGCAGCTTAGATCGGGCCAGATTGCACGAGCAGTACTTC
CASSLDRARLHEQYF
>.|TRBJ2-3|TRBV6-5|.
TGTGCCAGCAGTTACTGGAAGACAGATACGCAGTATTTT
CASSYWKTDTQYF
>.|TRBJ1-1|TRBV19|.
TGTGCCAGTAAGCAGGGAGGGTGGACTGAAGCTTTCTTT
CASKQGGWTEAFF
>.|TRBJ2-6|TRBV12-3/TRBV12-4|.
TGTGCCAGCAGTTTAAGTGGGGCCAACGTCCTGACTTTC
CASSLSGANVLTF
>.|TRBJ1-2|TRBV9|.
TGTGCCAGCAGCGTAAGGGGGTCAGATGGCTACACCTTC
CASSVRGSDGYTF
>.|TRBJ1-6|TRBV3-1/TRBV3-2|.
TGTGCCAGCAAGGATCGGGTTTCCTATAATTCACCCCTCCACTTT
CASKDRVSYNSPLHF
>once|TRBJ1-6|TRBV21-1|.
TGTGCCAGCAGTAACCGGACAGGGCGCTCACCCCTCCACTTT
CASSNRTGRSPLHF
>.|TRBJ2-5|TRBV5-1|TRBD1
TGCGCCAGCAGCGGGACAGGGAGTGGTGAGACCCAGTACTTC
CASSGTGSGETQYF
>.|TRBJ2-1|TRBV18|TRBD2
TGTGCCAGCTCACCACAGAGCGGGGGTACGAGCTCCTACAATGAGCAGTTCTTC
CASSPQSGGTSSYNEQFF